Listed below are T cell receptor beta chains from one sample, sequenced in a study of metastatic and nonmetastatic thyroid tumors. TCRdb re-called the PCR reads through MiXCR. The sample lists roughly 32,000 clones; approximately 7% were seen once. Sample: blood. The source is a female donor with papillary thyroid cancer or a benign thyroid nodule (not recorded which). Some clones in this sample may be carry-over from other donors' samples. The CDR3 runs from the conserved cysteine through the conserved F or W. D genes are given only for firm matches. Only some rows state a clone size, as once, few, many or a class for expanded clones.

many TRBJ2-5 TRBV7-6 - CASSSQGGGYQETQYF TGTGCCAGCAGCTCCCAAGGGGGTGGGTACCAAGAGACCCAGTACTTC
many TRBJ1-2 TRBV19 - CASSPAQAVTYGYTF TGTGCCAGTAGTCCCGCTCAGGCAGTAACCTATGGCTACACCTTC
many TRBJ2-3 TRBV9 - CASSVRGLFGGDTQYF TGTGCCAGCAGCGTACGAGGCCTATTCGGGGGAGATACGCAGTATTTT
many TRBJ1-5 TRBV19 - CASAGRINQPQHF TGCGCCAGTGCGGGGCGGATCAATCAGCCCCAGCATTTT
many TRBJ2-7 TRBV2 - CASSVGGLNEQYF TGTGCCAGCAGTGTCGGGGGGCTTAACGAGCAGTACTTC
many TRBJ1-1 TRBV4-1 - CASSQSGVTEAFF TGCGCCAGCAGCCAATCAGGGGTCACTGAAGCTTTCTTT
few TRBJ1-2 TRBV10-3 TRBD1 CAISESTGGIGYTF TGTGCCATCAGTGAGTCCACAGGGGGCATAGGCTACACCTTC
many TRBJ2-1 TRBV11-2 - CASSPYNEQFF TGTGCCAGCAGCCCGTACAATGAGCAGTTCTTC
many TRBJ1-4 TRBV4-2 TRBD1 CASSQDRGNEKLFF TGTGCCAGCAGCCAAGACAGGGGGAATGAAAAACTGTTTTTT
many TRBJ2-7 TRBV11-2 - CASSLVYEQYF TGTGCCAGCAGCTTAGTTTACGAGCAGTACTTC
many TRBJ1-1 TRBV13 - CASTDRGPETEAFF TGTGCCAGCACCGACCGGGGGCCAGAGACTGAAGCTTTCTTT
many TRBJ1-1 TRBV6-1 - CASSGRRSMNTEAFF TGTGCCAGCAGTGGGAGGAGATCCATGAACACTGAAGCTTTCTTT
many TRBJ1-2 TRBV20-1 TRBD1 CSAIGTAYSNYGYTF TGCAGTGCTATCGGGACAGCTTATTCTAACTATGGCTACACCTTC
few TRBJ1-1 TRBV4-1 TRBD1 CASSQATPDRGLTEAFF TGCGCCAGCAGCCAAGCAACCCCCGACAGGGGTTTAACTGAAGCTTTCTTT
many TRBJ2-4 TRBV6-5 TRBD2 CASSYSSGGRNIQYF TGTGCCAGCAGTTACTCTTCGGGGGGGAGAAACATTCAGTACTTC
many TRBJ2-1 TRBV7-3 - CASSPGQYNEQFF TGTGCCAGCAGCCCCGGGCAATACAATGAGCAGTTCTTC
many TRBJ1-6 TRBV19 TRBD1 CASQQGANNSPLHF TGTGCCAGTCAACAGGGGGCTAATAATTCACCCCTCCACTTC
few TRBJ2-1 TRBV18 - CASSPFGQGTNGQFF TGTGCCAGCTCACCGTTTGGGCAGGGTACCAATGGGCAGTTCTTC
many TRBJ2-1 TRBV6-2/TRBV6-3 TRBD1 CASRTRTGNYNEQFF TGTGCCAGCAGAACCCGGACAGGGAATTACAATGAGCAGTTCTTC
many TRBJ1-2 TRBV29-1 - CSVGIPPGGYTF TGCAGCGTCGGAATCCCACCGGGCGGCTACACCTTC
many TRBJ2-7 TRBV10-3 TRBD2 CARISSGSSYEQYF TGTGCCAGAATATCTAGCGGTAGCTCCTACGAGCAGTACTTC
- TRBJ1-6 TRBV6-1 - CASSKSPILENSPLHF TGTGCCAGCAGTAAATCCCCCATCCTCGAAAATTCACCCCTCCACTTT
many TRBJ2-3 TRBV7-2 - CASSPDYLSTDTQYF TGTGCCAGCAGCCCGGACTATTTGAGCACAGATACGCAGTATTTT
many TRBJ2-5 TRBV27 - CASSRGPGETQYF TGTGCCAGCAGTCGAGGGCCCGGGGAGACCCAGTACTTC
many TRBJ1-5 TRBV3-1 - CASSQDPTGSQPQHF TGTGCCAGCAGCCAAGACCCTACAGGGTCTCAGCCCCAGCATTTT
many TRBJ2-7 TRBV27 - CASSPGLSYEQYF TGTGCCAGCAGTCCGGGACTCTCCTACGAGCAGTACTTC
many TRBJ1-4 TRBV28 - CASSLASVFGREKLFF TGTGCCAGCAGTTTAGCCAGTGTGTTTGGTAGGGAAAAACTGTTTTTT
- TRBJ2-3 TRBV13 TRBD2 CASSLSGLAFRTDTQYF TGTGCCAGCAGCTTATCGGGACTAGCGTTTCGCACAGATACGCAGTATTTT
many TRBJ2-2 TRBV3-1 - CASSQEGGPDGELFF TGTGCCAGCAGCCAAGAAGGAGGTCCGGACGGGGAGCTGTTTTTT
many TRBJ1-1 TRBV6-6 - CASSYGPRGTEAFF TGTGCCAGCAGTTACGGGCCCCGAGGGACTGAAGCTTTCTTT
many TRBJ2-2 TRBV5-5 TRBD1 CASSWGQVSGELFF TGTGCCAGCAGCTGGGGACAGGTTTCCGGGGAGCTGTTTTTT
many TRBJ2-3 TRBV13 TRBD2 CASSSLAGGQNTQYF TGTGCCAGCAGCTCCCTAGCGGGAGGGCAAAATACGCAGTATTTT
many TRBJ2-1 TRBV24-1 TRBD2 CADWNTGGRSNEQFF TGTGCCGATTGGAACACGGGGGGTCGGTCCAATGAGCAGTTCTTC
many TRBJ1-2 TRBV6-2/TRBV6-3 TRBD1 CASKTPGTGNYGYTF TGTGCCAGCAAGACCCCCGGGACAGGGAACTATGGCTACACCTTC
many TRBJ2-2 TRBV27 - CASSLDLSTVNTGELFF TGTGCCAGCAGTTTAGATTTGTCCACGGTGAACACCGGGGAGCTGTTTTTT
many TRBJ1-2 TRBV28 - CASSFRDFNLDGYTF TGTGCCAGCAGTTTCCGGGACTTCAACTTGGATGGCTACACCTTC
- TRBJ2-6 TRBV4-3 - CASNPHDSSYSGANVLTF TGCGCCAGCAACCCACACGACAGTAGCTACTCTGGGGCCAACGTCCTGACTTTC
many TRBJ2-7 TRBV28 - CASTYIRRDASEQYF TGTGCCAGCACATATATCCGACGGGATGCAAGCGAGCAGTACTTC
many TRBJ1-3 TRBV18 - CASRGFGGQSSGNTIYF TGTGCTAGCCGGGGATTCGGAGGACAGTCCTCTGGAAACACCATATATTTT
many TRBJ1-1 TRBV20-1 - CSARAGDTEAFF TGCAGTGCTAGGGCGGGAGACACTGAAGCTTTCTTT
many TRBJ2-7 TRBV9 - CASSDPAWKAEQYF TGTGCCAGCAGCGACCCGGCGTGGAAGGCCGAGCAGTACTTC
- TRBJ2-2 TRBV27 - CASSSTLGPLNTVDLFF TGTGCCAGCAGTTCTACCTTGGGACCATTGAACACCGTGGATCTGTTTTTT
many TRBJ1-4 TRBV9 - CASSVGLGGGQATNEKLFF TGTGCCAGCAGCGTAGGTCTCGGTGGGGGACAAGCAACTAATGAAAAACTGTTTTTT
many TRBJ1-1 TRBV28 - CASSFVGGQPPDTEAFF TGTGCCAGCAGTTTCGTCGGAGGACAGCCCCCCGACACTGAAGCTTTCTTT
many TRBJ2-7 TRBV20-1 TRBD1 CSASGTGVFYEQYF TGCAGTGCCAGTGGGACAGGGGTTTTCTACGAGCAGTACTTC
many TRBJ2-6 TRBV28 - CASSLADTGANVLTF TGTGCCAGCAGTTTAGCAGATACGGGGGCCAACGTCCTGACTTTC
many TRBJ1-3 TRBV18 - CASSPPQSTSGNTIYF TGTGCCAGCTCACCACCTCAAAGTACCTCTGGAAACACCATATATTTT
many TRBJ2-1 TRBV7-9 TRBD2 CASSFSMGLAGGSYNEQFF TGTGCCAGCAGCTTCTCTATGGGACTAGCGGGAGGATCCTACAATGAGCAGTTCTTC
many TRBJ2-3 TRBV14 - CASSFEGADTQYF TGTGCCAGCAGCTTCGAGGGTGCAGATACGCAGTATTTT
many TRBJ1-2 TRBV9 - CASSVAGTGYGYTF TGTGCCAGCAGCGTAGCTGGGACGGGCTATGGCTACACCTTC
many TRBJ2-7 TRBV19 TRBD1 CASRAGQGVYEQYF TGTGCCAGTAGGGCGGGACAGGGTGTCTACGAGCAGTACTTC
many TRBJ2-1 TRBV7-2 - CASSPGPGSYNEQFF TGTGCCAGCAGCCCGGGACCCGGCTCCTACAATGAGCAGTTCTTC
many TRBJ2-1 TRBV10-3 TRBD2 CAISGGLAGSNEQFF TGTGCCATCAGTGGGGGACTAGCGGGGTCAAATGAGCAGTTCTTC
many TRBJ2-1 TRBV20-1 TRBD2 CSARAPLRGRGRNEQFF TGCAGTGCTAGAGCCCCTTTGCGGGGGAGAGGTCGGAATGAGCAGTTCTTC
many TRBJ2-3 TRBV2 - CASSLSLGTDTQYF TGTGCCAGCAGTCTTAGCTTAGGCACAGATACGCAGTATTTT
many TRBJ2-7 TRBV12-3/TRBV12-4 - CASSPHVRSEQYF TGTGCCAGCAGTCCCCACGTAAGGAGCGAGCAGTACTTC
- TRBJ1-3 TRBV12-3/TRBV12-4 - CASSLLTVGNTIYF TGTGCCAGCAGTTTATTGACGGTAGGAAACACCATATATTTT